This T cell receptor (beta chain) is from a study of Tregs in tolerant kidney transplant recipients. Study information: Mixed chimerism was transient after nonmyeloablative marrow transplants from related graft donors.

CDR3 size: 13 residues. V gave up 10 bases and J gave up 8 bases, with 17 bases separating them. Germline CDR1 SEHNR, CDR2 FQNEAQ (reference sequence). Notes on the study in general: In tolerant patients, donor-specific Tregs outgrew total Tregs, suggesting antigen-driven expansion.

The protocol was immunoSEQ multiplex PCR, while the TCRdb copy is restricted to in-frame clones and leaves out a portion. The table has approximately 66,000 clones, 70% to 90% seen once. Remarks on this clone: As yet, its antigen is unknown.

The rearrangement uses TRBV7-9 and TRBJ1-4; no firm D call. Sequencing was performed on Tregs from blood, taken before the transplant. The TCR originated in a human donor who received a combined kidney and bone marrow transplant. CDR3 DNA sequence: TGTGCCACCCGGGCATTGGTTCGGGAAAAACTGTTTTTT. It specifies CATRALVREKLFF.